The next 7 T cell receptor beta chains were all read from a single sample in a study of OX40 agonist ivuxolimab in advanced cancers. Libraries were prepared by immunoSEQ multiplex PCR; TCRdb keeps only in-frame clonotypes and omits some of them. This sample has some 30,000 clones, with more than 80% found just once. Here the sequenced sample was CD4+ or CD8+ T cells sorted from blood, taken in a trial of the OX40 agonist ivuxolimab. The receptor source for this set is an adult with an advanced solid tumor such as melanoma, head and neck, liver or kidney cancer.

The chain uses TRBV18 and TRBJ1-2, with D uncertain. Germline V gene sequence: CDR1 KGHSH, CDR2 LQKENI. The CDR3 covers 14 residues. The ends were cut back, 0 bases at V and 7 bases at J, with 12 bases in the middle. CDR3 in DNA: TGTGCCAGCTCACCACCGCCAGGAAGGTCTGGCTACACCTTC. Encoded protein: CASSPPPGRSGYTF.

This chain uses TRBV4-3 with TRBJ1-3, with a tentative D call TRBD1 (6 bases). The germline V gene encodes CDR1 LGHNA and CDR2 YSLEER. CDR3 size: 16 residues. Trimming left V 3 bases short and J 0 bases short, with 12 bases between. In DNA form, the CDR3 reads TGCGCCAGCAGCCACCCGACAGGTAACTCTGGAAACACCATATATTTT. Translation gives CASSHPTGNSGNTIYF.

The rearrangement joins TRBV27 to TRBJ2-5; 8 bases are a match to TRBD2. Trimming took 6 bases from V and 5 from J; bases not matched to a gene: 11. This CDR3 region has 15 residues. Looked up from germline, CDR1 is MNHEY and CDR2 is SMNVEV (reference sequence). CDR3 sequence: CASSETSGSAETQYF. The CDR3 nucleotides are TGTGCCAGCAGCGAGACAAGCGGGAGCGCCGAGACCCAGTACTTC.

J is TRBJ1-4 and V is TRBV28; maybe TRBD1 (5 bases). The CDR3 length is 15 residues. Trimming took 9 bases from V and 0 from J, leaving 14 bases between them. From germline, CDR1 is MDHEN and CDR2 SYDVKM. In DNA form, the CDR3 reads TGTGCCAGTTGCCGGCGGGGCTCAACTAATGAAAAACTGTTTTTT. Translation gives CASCRRGSTNEKLFF.

The chain carries TRBV19 and TRBJ2-7, with 7 bases fitting TRBD2. The V gene end was trimmed by 7 bases and the J gene end by 0 bases; junction bases not matched to a gene: 3. Germline-derived CDR1 and CDR2 are LNHDA and SQIVND (reference sequence). This CDR3 region has 13 residues. The CDR3 sequence: CASIGGSSYEQYF. DNA for the CDR3: TGTGCCAGTATAGGCGGGAGCTCCTACGAGCAGTACTTC.

This chain joins TRBV30 and TRBJ1-5; 8 bases match TRBD1. Per germline, CDR1 GTSNPN and CDR2 SVGIG (reference sequence). The CDR3 totals 17 residues. The V segment lost 2 bases and the J segment 5 bases; nucleotides outside the gene matches: 14. The CDR3 reads CAWSTNDRGIRDQPQHF. DNA for the CDR3: TGTGCCTGGAGTACCAACGACAGGGGCATTCGTGATCAGCCCCAGCATTTT.

CDR3 in DNA: TGTGCCAGCAGCCAATCGGGCCAGGGTAAGGCTTTCGGTTACGAGCAGTACTTC. Amino acid sequence: CASSQSGQGKAFGYEQYF. V is TRBV16 and J is TRBJ2-7, with D possibly TRBD1 on 5 matching bases. Trimming took 0 bases from V and 4 from J, leaving 22 bases between them. The CDR3 sequence is 18 residues long. The V gene's germline CDR1 is KGHSY and CDR2 FQNENV.